These T cell receptor beta chains were read from a single sample in a study of blood T cell repertoires in COVID-19. The protocol was immunoSEQ multiplex PCR, while the TCRdb copy is restricted to in-frame clones and leaves out a portion. The table has roughly 200,000 clones, around 90% seen once. Sequencing was carried out using peripheral blood. Receptors were obtained from a man between 18 and 29 years old with active or convalescent COVID-19. CDR3s include the opening cysteine and the closing phenylalanine or tryptophan. Each record gives: V gene, J gene, D gene, clone size, CDR3 DNA, CDR3 protein. The D gene is left open where the match is weak. Size tells how often a clone was seen (once, few, many) or the class of an expanded clone, and some rows leave it out.

TRBV6-5	TRBJ2-7	-	once	TGTGCCAGCTCCTCCGGGGACTTTAGGGCCTACGAGCAGTACTTC	CASSSGDFRAYEQYF
TRBV7-9	TRBJ1-2	-	-	TGTGCCAGCAGCCCGCCCGCATCAGGGGCCAATGGCTACACCTTC	CASSPPASGANGYTF
TRBV5-1	TRBJ2-7	TRBD1	-	TGCGCCAGCAGTCCCGGGACAGGGGACTACGAGCAGTACTTC	CASSPGTGDYEQYF
TRBV30	TRBJ1-3	-	-	TGTGCCTGGAGTCGGTTGGTGGGGGGGGCTGGAAACACCATATATTTT	CAWSRLVGGAGNTIYF
TRBV28	TRBJ1-6	-	-	TGTGCCAGCAGTTTATTGAGGGGGACCCGTTCACCCCTCCACTTT	CASSLLRGTRSPLHF
TRBV6-6	TRBJ2-5	TRBD2	-	TGTGCCAGCAGTCCCAAGGGACTAGCGGGAGGGCCGCGAGAGACCCAGTACTTC	CASSPKGLAGGPRETQYF
TRBV24-1	TRBJ2-3	TRBD1	-	TGTGCCACCAGTGATGACAGGGCAGATACGCAGTATTTT	CATSDDRADTQYF
TRBV19	TRBJ1-1	-	few	TGTGCCAGTAGTATGGAGGGGAACACTGAAGCTTTCTTT	CASSMEGNTEAFF
TRBV7-2	TRBJ2-2	-	-	TGTGCCAGCAGCATTAGCGGTCCGAACACCGGGGAGCTGTTTTTT	CASSISGPNTGELFF
TRBV6-5	TRBJ1-6	TRBD1	once	TGTGCCAGCAGTTACCTACAGGGGGCTGGGTCACCCCTCCACTTT	CASSYLQGAGSPLHF
TRBV24-1	TRBJ2-3	-	once	TGTGCCACCAGTGATCTGACTAGTAGCACAGATACGCAGTATTTT	CATSDLTSSTDTQYF
TRBV6-1	TRBJ1-6	TRBD1	once	TGTGCCAGCAGTGAAAGGAGGGACAGGGGACGATCACCCCTCCACTTT	CASSERRDRGRSPLHF
TRBV11-2	TRBJ1-6	TRBD1	-	TGTGCCAGCAGCTCAACCCGTAGACAGGGGCAGAGTTCACCCCTCCACTTT	CASSSTRRQGQSSPLHF
TRBV27	TRBJ2-3	-	-	TGTGCCAGCATGGCCGGGATGGCAGATACGCAGTATTTT	CASMAGMADTQYF
TRBV29-1	TRBJ2-7	TRBD2	few	TGCAGCGTTAGGATGACTAGCGGGGGAGATAGGGAGCAGTACTTC	CSVRMTSGGDREQYF
TRBV3-1/TRBV3-2	TRBJ2-1	-	-	TGTGCCAGCAGCCAAGATCGTACAGAGTACAATGAGCAGTTCTTC	CASSQDRTEYNEQFF
TRBV2	TRBJ1-1	TRBD1	-	TGTGCCAGCAGTGAAGCGGACAGGGGAATTAAAGCTTTCTTT	CASSEADRGIKAFF
TRBV5-5	TRBJ1-2	TRBD1	-	TGTGCCAGCAGCATCGACAGGGGTAACTATGGCTACACCTTC	CASSIDRGNYGYTF
TRBV19	TRBJ1-5	TRBD1	-	TGTGCCAGTAGCATCGACAGGGGCTTTCGTAGCAATCAGCCCCAGCATTTT	CASSIDRGFRSNQPQHF
TRBV28	TRBJ1-5	TRBD1	-	TGTGCCAGCAGGACACCGACAGGGAGCAATCAGCCCCAGCATTTT	CASRTPTGSNQPQHF
TRBV18	TRBJ2-3	TRBD2	-	TGTGCCAGCTCACCAACTGGGACTAGCGGGAGGGCCAGTAGCACAGATACGCAGTATTTT	CASSPTGTSGRASSTDTQYF
TRBV5-1	TRBJ2-5	-	-	TGCGCCAGCAGCTTCGGTACGGAGCAAGAGACCCAGTACTTC	CASSFGTEQETQYF
TRBV7-2	TRBJ2-7	-	-	TGTGCCAGCAGCTTAGGGACATACGTCGCTTACGAGCAGTACTTC	CASSLGTYVAYEQYF
TRBV7-6	TRBJ2-5	-	-	TGTGCCAGCAGCTTAGAATGGAGCCAAGAGACCCAGTACTTC	CASSLEWSQETQYF
TRBV9	TRBJ2-7	TRBD2	-	TGTGCCAGCAGCGCCATAATAGCGGGAGATATATACGAGCAGTACTTC	CASSAIIAGDIYEQYF
TRBV5-8	TRBJ1-5	-	-	TGTGCCAGCACCCGTCGGGGAGTAGCCAATCAGCCCCAGCATTTT	CASTRRGVANQPQHF
TRBV19	TRBJ1-5	TRBD1	few	TGTGCCAGCAGGGGGGATCAGCCCCAGCATTTT	CASRGDQPQHF
TRBV5-4	TRBJ1-2	-	once	TGTGCCAGCAGCTTGGTCTCGCCGGGCTATGGCTACACCTTC	CASSLVSPGYGYTF
TRBV11-2	TRBJ2-7	TRBD2	-	TGTGCCAGCAGCTGGACCTTGTCTAGCGGGGTCTCCTACGAGCAGTACTTC	CASSWTLSSGVSYEQYF
TRBV24-1	TRBJ1-2	-	-	TGTGCCACCAGTGCCCAGGGAGGCAGCTATGGCTACACCTTC	CATSAQGGSYGYTF
TRBV10-3	TRBJ1-1	-	-	TGTGCCATCAGTGAATCTGGCATGAACACTGAAGCTTTCTTT	CAISESGMNTEAFF
TRBV28	TRBJ2-5	-	-	TGTGCCAGCAGTTTATTTCCAGGCCAAGAGACCCAGTACTTC	CASSLFPGQETQYF
TRBV5-5	TRBJ1-2	TRBD1	few	TGTGCCAGCAGCTCCGGACAGGAGCACTATGGCTACACCTTC	CASSSGQEHYGYTF
TRBV10-3	TRBJ1-1	-	-	TGTGCCATCAGTGAGCAGAGACAGCTGACTGAAGCTTTCTTT	CAISEQRQLTEAFF
TRBV7-2	TRBJ2-1	-	-	TGTGCCAGCAGAAAAAAAATCTTCCAGGGTAGGGAATTCAATGAGCAGTTCTTC	CASRKKIFQGREFNEQFF
TRBV29-1	TRBJ2-7	TRBD1	-	TGCAGCGTAACCCGGGACAGCCGTTGGGGAGAGCAGTACTTC	CSVTRDSRWGEQYF
TRBV24-1	TRBJ2-2	TRBD2	-	TGTGCCACCAGTGACCCGACCCCCCGGGAGGGGATTCCCGGGGAGCTGTTTTTT	CATSDPTPREGIPGELFF
TRBV27	TRBJ2-2	TRBD1	-	TGTGCCAGCAGCCGACAGGGGGCTGGTTCCGGGGAGCTGTTTTTT	CASSRQGAGSGELFF
TRBV4-3	TRBJ1-5	-	-	TGCGCCAGCAGCCAAGTTCCAGATTCGAATCAGCCCCAGCATTTT	CASSQVPDSNQPQHF
TRBV5-4	TRBJ2-1	-	-	TGTGCCAGCAGCTCTCTAGCAGACTCCTACAATGAGCAGTTCTTC	CASSSLADSYNEQFF
TRBV30	TRBJ1-5	-	-	TGTGCCTGGAGTAACAGGGAGAATCAGCCCCAGCATTTT	CAWSNRENQPQHF
TRBV19	TRBJ1-1	TRBD1	-	TGTGCCAGTAGTAGACAGGGTAGGGTCACTGAAGCTTTCTTT	CASSRQGRVTEAFF
TRBV19	TRBJ2-1	TRBD2	-	TGTGCCAGTTGTAGCGGGAGAGGGGATGAGCAGTTCTTC	CASCSGRGDEQFF
TRBV12-2	TRBJ2-7	-	-	TGTGCAAGTCGCTTAGTAGCCCCCCCTAGCGGGAGGACCCTCGAGCAGTACTTC	CASRLVAPPSGRTLEQYF
TRBV29-1	TRBJ2-7	TRBD2	-	TGCAGCGCTGGGGGGACTAGCGGGAGTTCCTACGAGCAGTACTTC	CSAGGTSGSSYEQYF
TRBV24-1	TRBJ2-6	TRBD1	-	TGTGCCACCAGTGATTTGTTTCTACGGGGACAGGGGATATCTGGGGCCAACGTCCTGACTTTC	CATSDLFLRGQGISGANVLTF
TRBV16	TRBJ1-3	-	few	TGTGCCAGCAGCCAATCCTGGACAGTCGGAAACACCATATATTTT	CASSQSWTVGNTIYF
TRBV29-1	TRBJ1-5	-	-	TGCAGCGTGGAGGAGGGGGGGGGCAATCAGCCCCAGCATTTT	CSVEEGGGNQPQHF
TRBV3-1/TRBV3-2	TRBJ2-3	-	-	TGTGCCAGCAGCCATATACGAGGAACGTCAGATACGCAGTATTTT	CASSHIRGTSDTQYF
TRBV11-2	TRBJ2-7	TRBD2	-	TGTGCCAGCAGCAAGTGGCTAGCGGTGAGCTACGAGCAGTACTTC	CASSKWLAVSYEQYF
TRBV30	TRBJ1-5	TRBD1	-	TGTGCCTGGAGTATAGGGGGCTTTCAGCCCCAGCATTTT	CAWSIGGFQPQHF
TRBV30	TRBJ2-7	TRBD2	-	TGTGCCTGGAGTACCACGGGACTAGCGGCAATTTTC	CAWSTTGLAAIF
TRBV30	TRBJ2-7	TRBD1	-	TGTGCCTGGAGCTACGGGACAGTCAGGCAGTACTTC	CAWSYGTVRQYF
TRBV4-2	TRBJ2-3	TRBD2	-	TGTGCCAGCAGCCAAGATGAGCGGGAGGGCCCCAGCACAGATACGCAGTATTTT	CASSQDEREGPSTDTQYF
TRBV28	TRBJ2-7	TRBD1	-	TGTGCCAGCAGTTTACCCCCCGGGACAGGGTTTTCCTACGAGCAGTACTTC	CASSLPPGTGFSYEQYF